The 26 T cell receptor beta chains reported below all come from one sample, sequenced in a study of OX40 agonist ivuxolimab in advanced cancers. The protocol was immunoSEQ multiplex PCR, while the TCRdb copy is restricted to in-frame clones and leaves out a portion. The table includes fewer than 85,000 clones, 80% to 95% detected once. The sample consisted of CD4+ or CD8+ T cells sorted from blood, taken in a trial of the OX40 agonist ivuxolimab. Every receptor here comes from an adult with an advanced solid tumor such as melanoma, head and neck, liver or kidney cancer.

This chain joins TRBV7-2 and TRBJ2-7, with 8 bases lining up with TRBD2. This CDR3 has 15 residues. Germline V lookup: CDR1 SGHTA, CDR2 FQGNSA. V was pared by 2 bases and J by 1 base, with 4 bases of the junction left unmatched. DNA of the CDR3: TGTGCCAGCAGCTTAAGTGGGACTAGATCCTACGAGCAGTACTTC. It translates to CASSLSGTRSYEQYF.

V usage is TRBV4-3 and J usage is TRBJ1-5; no firm D call. The V gene lost 1 base and the J gene lost 0 bases, with 7 bases spanning the gap. The CDR3 is 15 residues long. The germline gives CDR1 LGHNA, CDR2 YSLEER. The CDR3 bases are TGCGCCAGCAGCCAAGGGGTCAATAGCAATCAGCCCCAGCATTTT. This sequence encodes CASSQGVNSNQPQHF.

J is TRBJ2-7 and V is TRBV7-2, with 8 bases fitting TRBD2. The germline CDR1 and CDR2 sequences are SGHTA and FQGNSA. The CDR3 loop spans 18 amino acids. V dropped 2 bases and J dropped 3; count of bases not matched to a gene: 15. For the CDR3, the DNA is TGTGCCAGCAGCTTATCCGGACTAGCTCCGTTTTTCTACTACGAGCAGTACTTC. Protein product: CASSLSGLAPFFYYEQYF.

The chain recombines TRBV4-3 with TRBJ2-7, with D perhaps TRBD1 or TRBD2 (5 bases each). Trimming cost V 3 bases and J 4 bases, with 19 bases left between them. This CDR3 is built from 16 residues. Per the germline V gene, CDR1 is LGHNA and CDR2 is YSLEER. In DNA, the CDR3 is TGCGCCAGCAGCCAGACCATGTCGAGGGGAGAGTACGAGCAGTACTTC. Protein sequence: CASSQTMSRGEYEQYF.

The chain uses TRBV6-5 and TRBJ2-7, with TRBD1 matching 8 bases. Trimming cost V 6 bases and J 0 bases; bases outside gene matches: 7. There are 15 residues in the CDR3. Germline CDR1 reads MNHEY; CDR2 reads SVGAGI. CDR3 coding DNA: TGTGCCAGCAGCCCCAGGGGGCGAGGCTCCTACGAGCAGTACTTC. It encodes CASSPRGRGSYEQYF.

The chain employs TRBV19 and TRBJ2-3; TRBD2 is a possible D gene (6 bases). The CDR3 sequence is 12 residues long. Germline CDR1 LNHDA, CDR2 SQIVND (reference sequence). Trimming removed 9 bases from V and 4 bases from J, with 11 bases in between. Here the CDR3 DNA reads TGTGCCAGCCGGGGGAGAGCAGATACGCAGTATTTT. This gives the protein CASRGRADTQYF.

The V call is TRBV25-1, the J call TRBJ1-2; D possibly corresponds to TRBD1 (6 bases). The CDR3 extends over 15 amino acids. CDR1 and CDR2 (germline): MGHDK, SYGVNS. Trimming removed 1 base from V and 3 bases from J, with 12 bases in between. The CDR3 nucleotides are TGTGCCAGCAGTGAATTACAGGGAGCCTACTATGGCTACACCTTC. This gives the protein CASSELQGAYYGYTF.

This chain connects TRBV6-4 to TRBJ2-3; 13 bases are a match to TRBD2. Germline V gene data show CDR1 as MRHNA and CDR2 as SNTAGT. This CDR3 has 16 amino acids. V was pared by 5 bases and J by 6 bases, with 8 bases of the junction left unmatched. For the CDR3, the DNA is TGTGCCAGCAGTCGGACTAGCGGGAGCCCGGGGGATACGCAGTATTTT. Amino acids: CASSRTSGSPGDTQYF.

The rearrangement links TRBV5-4 to TRBJ2-2; D possibly corresponds to TRBD2 (6 bases). The CDR3 contains 16 residues. In germline, CDR1 is SGHNT, CDR2 YYREEE (reference sequence). V shed 9 bases and J shed 6 bases, with 24 bases lying between them. The CDR3 DNA reads TGTGCCACCCAGCAGCTAAGCGGGTGGCCGGCCGGGGAGCTGTTTTTT. Its protein is CATQQLSGWPAGELFF.

The gene calls are TRBV9 and TRBJ2-5, with no clear D. The CDR3 totals 14 residues. V shed 7 bases and J shed 1 base, with 14 bases lying between them. CDR1 is SGDLS, CDR2 YYNGEE, per germline. CDR3 bases: TGTGCCAGCGGCCAGACGCCTCTCCAAGAGACCCAGTACTTC. This gives the protein CASGQTPLQETQYF. The complete variable domain, with remaining parts taken from reference TRBV9 and TRBJ2-5, reads DSGVTQTPKHLITATGQRVTLRCSPRSGDLSVYWYQQSLDQGLQFLIQYYNGEERAKGNILERFSAQQFPDLHSELNLSSLELGDSALYFCASGQTPLQETQYFGPGTRLLVL.

J is TRBJ1-1 and V is TRBV19; 7 nucleotides match TRBD1. V lost 6 bases, J lost 5 bases, and 9 bases stayed unmatched. Germline V gene sequence: CDR1 LNHDA, CDR2 SQIVND (reference sequence). The CDR3 loop spans 14 amino acids. CDR3 DNA: TGTGCCAGTAGCAGTACAGGGGATGGGACTGAAGCTTTCTTT. It codes for CASSSTGDGTEAFF.

V and J are TRBV6-1 and TRBJ1-2, with 10 nucleotides matching TRBD1. This CDR3 is 13 amino acids long. Trimming cost V 5 bases and J 6 bases; bases outside gene matches: 3. Germline V gene data show CDR1 as MNHNS and CDR2 as SASEGT. Written as DNA, the CDR3 is TGTGCCAGCAGTAAAGGACAGGGGGATGGCTACACCTTC. As protein: CASSKGQGDGYTF.

The chain combines TRBV7-7 with TRBJ2-1; 7 positions agree with TRBD1. Germline V gene data show CDR1 as SSHAT and CDR2 as FNYEAQ (reference sequence). The CDR3 runs 15 residues. After removal of 2 bases from V and 11 bases from J, the junction contained 12 bases not matched to a gene. The CDR3 DNA follows: TGTGCCAGCAGCTTAACCAATCTTCGGGACAGTCAGCAGTTCTTC. Translating it yields CASSLTNLRDSQQFF.

V gene TRBV28 combines with J gene TRBJ1-2, with 10 bases identical to TRBD1. The V segment lost 6 bases and the J segment 6 bases; nucleotides outside the gene matches: 7. The germline V gene has CDR1 MDHEN and CDR2 SYDVKM. This CDR3 spans 14 amino acids. CDR3 loop: CASRGTGELDGYTF. DNA for the CDR3: TGTGCCAGCAGAGGGACAGGGGAGTTGGATGGCTACACCTTC.

V and J are TRBV28 and TRBJ1-4; 7 bases line up with TRBD1. CDR3 size: 15 residues. J gave up 5 bases and V 2 bases, and 5 bases lay outside the gene matches. Germline V gives CDR1 MDHEN, CDR2 SYDVKM. CDR3 in amino acids: CASSLSQGVNEKLFF. The CDR3 DNA sequence: TGTGCCAGCAGTTTAAGTCAGGGGGTGAATGAAAAACTGTTTTTT.

The genes are TRBV5-4 and TRBJ2-3; 8 bases agree with TRBD2. CDR3 length equals 16 residues. Trimming at V came to 5 bases and at J to 6 bases, leaving 14 bases not matched to a gene. Germline values: CDR1 SGHNT, CDR2 YYREEE (reference sequence). The CDR3 nucleotides read TGTGCCAGCAGAAGGGGGGTAGCGGGAAGGGCTGATACGCAGTATTTT. Translated: CASRRGVAGRADTQYF.

The genes are TRBV7-2 and TRBJ1-1; D unresolved. The CDR3 consists of 15 residues. Trimming removed 3 bases from V and 7 bases from J, with 18 bases in between. From germline, CDR1 is SGHTA and CDR2 FQGNSA. The CDR3 spells CASSFSRFPLIEAFF. The CDR3 DNA follows: TGTGCCAGCAGCTTTAGCAGGTTCCCCCTTATTGAAGCTTTCTTT.

The chain has TRBV18 and TRBJ2-1; 10 nucleotides match TRBD1. The CDR3 consists of 16 residues. J was trimmed by 6 bases and V by 2 bases; bases with no gene match: 7. The V gene's germline CDR1 is KGHSH and CDR2 LQKENI. CDR3 nucleotide sequence: TGTGCCAGCTCACCAAATGACAGGGGGCAAGGCAATGAGCAGTTCTTC. Its protein product is CASSPNDRGQGNEQFF.

J is TRBJ2-7 and V is TRBV5-1; no firm D call. The germline V and J ends were trimmed by 0 bases and 0 bases, with 4 bases remaining between them. The CDR3 consists of 13 residues. Germline assignment: CDR1 SGHRS and CDR2 YFSETQ. Here the CDR3 DNA reads TGCGCCAGCAGCTTGGCCAACTCCTACGAGCAGTACTTC. Protein product: CASSLANSYEQYF.

This chain links TRBV28 with TRBJ2-7, with 8 bases identical to TRBD2. The CDR3 runs to 15 residues. Germline lookup yields CDR1 MDHEN and CDR2 SYDVKM. Trimming at V came to 6 bases and at J to 1 base, leaving 8 bases not matched to a gene. The CDR3 reads CASSPSSGFSYEQYF. The CDR3 DNA follows: TGTGCCAGCAGCCCATCTAGCGGGTTTTCCTACGAGCAGTACTTC. The full variable domain, completed using reference TRBV28 and TRBJ2-7, is DVKVTQSSRYLVKRTGEKVFLECVQDMDHENMFWYRQDPGLGLRLIYFSYDVKMKEKGDIPEGYSVSREKKERFSLILESASTNQTSMYLCASSPSSGFSYEQYFGPGTRLTVT.

The rearrangement uses TRBV7-8 and TRBJ1-5, with D uncertain. The V end was cut by 2 bases, the J end by 5 bases, with 7 bases between. The germline gives CDR1 SGHVS, CDR2 FQNEAQ. The CDR3 is made up of 13 amino acids. The CDR3 DNA reads as TGTGCCAGCAGCTTACAGCTGGATCAGCCCCAGCATTTT. This codes for CASSLQLDQPQHF.

The rearrangement links TRBV5-1 to TRBJ2-7; TRBD2 might be the D (5 bases). The CDR3 covers 14 residues. V lost 4 bases to trimming and J lost 3 bases, with 14 bases between them. In germline, CDR1 is SGHRS, CDR2 YFSETQ. CDR3 protein: CASSPSGEYYEQYF. The CDR3 nucleotides read TGCGCCAGCAGCCCGTCCGGGGAGTACTACGAGCAGTACTTC.

The CDR3 loop is CASSLAGTNEKLFF. The CDR3 region has the DNA TGTGCCAGCAGCTTAGCGGGAACTAATGAAAAACTGTTTTTT. V gene TRBV7-2 combines with J gene TRBJ1-4; the D is unclear. Per the germline V gene, CDR1 is SGHTA and CDR2 is FQGNSA. The length of the CDR3 is 14 residues. V was trimmed by 0 bases and J by 1 base, leaving 3 bases between them.

The rearrangement uses TRBV6-5 and TRBJ1-4; 7 nucleotides line up with TRBD1. The J segment lost 7 bases and the V segment lost 2 bases, leaving 7 bases of the junction unmatched. This CDR3 comprises 15 residues. Germline V CDR1 and CDR2: MNHEY, SVGAGI. The CDR3 reads CASSYDRAGGEKLFF. CDR3 DNA: TGTGCCAGCAGTTACGACAGGGCTGGGGGTGAAAAACTGTTTTTT.

The chain carries TRBV9 and TRBJ1-2; 7 nucleotides match TRBD1. V was clipped by 4 bases and J by 6 bases; unmatched bases: 9. The germline V gene encodes CDR1 SGDLS and CDR2 YYNGEE. The CDR3 runs to 14 residues. CDR3 nucleotides: TGTGCCAGCAGCTTACAGGGGACCGGTGATGGCTACACCTTC. Amino acid sequence: CASSLQGTGDGYTF. Supplemented by reference TRBV9 and TRBJ1-2, the full variable domain reads DSGVTQTPKHLITATGQRVTLRCSPRSGDLSVYWYQQSLDQGLQFLIQYYNGEERAKGNILERFSAQQFPDLHSELNLSSLELGDSALYFCASSLQGTGDGYTFGSGTRLTVV.

The chain links TRBV10-3 to TRBJ2-5, with a possible D match to TRBD2 (5 bases). Germline V lookup: CDR1 ENHRY, CDR2 SYGVKD. The V and J ends lost 5 bases and 4 bases respectively, with 20 bases between them. The CDR3 extends over 16 amino acids. The CDR3 DNA reads TGTGCCATCAGTAGACTATCCCCCGCCCTAGGAGAGACCCAGTACTTC. It encodes CAISRLSPALGETQYF.